The 32 T cell receptor beta chains below were found in one sample sequenced in a study of T-cell memory formation after mild COVID-19. TCRdb reanalysed the 5' RACE reads using MiXCR and keeps one entry per CDR3 protein. This table has about 560,000 distinct CDR3 sequences, approximately 21% appearing once. Sequencing was carried out using PBMCs or a T cell subset sorted from them (not recorded which). These receptors were taken from an adult woman who had mild COVID-19 (a few samples of this study predate the infection). Cell type and time point are not known.

The V and J genes are TRBV20-1 and TRBJ1-2; 8 bases line up with TRBD1. The V and J ends lost 3 bases and 2 bases, in that order; junction bases with no gene match: 11. The germline V gene encodes CDR1 DFQATT and CDR2 SNEGSKA (reference sequence). This CDR3 has 16 residues. CDR3 sequence reads: CSARATGGEGNYGYTF. The CDR3 nucleotides read TGCAGTGCTAGGGCCACAGGGGGAGAAGGAAACTATGGCTACACCTTC.

The table lists this clonotype with a few counts. This chain links TRBV7-8 with TRBJ2-1; 7 nucleotides match TRBD2. Unmatched junction bases numbered 10, after V lost 4 bases and J lost 10 bases. The germline CDR1 and CDR2 sequences are SGHVS and FQNEAQ. This CDR3 region has 14 residues. The CDR3 sequence is CASSSGLAVVEQFF. The DNA of the CDR3 is TGTGCCAGCAGCTCCGGGCTAGCGGTGGTCGAGCAGTTCTTC.

The genes are TRBV25-1 and TRBJ1-1; weak D call: TRBD1 (5 bases). The germline V gene has CDR1 MGHDK and CDR2 SYGVNS. The CDR3 has 15 residues. The V gene lost 5 bases and the J gene lost 9 bases, with 22 bases spanning the gap. CDR3 in DNA: TGTGCCAGCAGTAACCGGGGGGACCCTAATCTGAAAGCTTTCTTT. Translating gives CASSNRGDPNLKAFF.

The count of this clonotype is one. V gene TRBV20-1 combines with J gene TRBJ1-1; 8 bases map to TRBD1. The trim removed 4 bases at V and 4 bases at J, leaving 8 bases unmatched. The germline gives CDR1 DFQATT, CDR2 SNEGSKA (reference sequence). The length of the CDR3 is 14 residues. CDR3 sequence (DNA): TGCAGTGCTACCCCAGGGGGCTGGGTCACTGAAGCTTTCTTT. As protein: CSATPGGWVTEAFF.

This chain uses TRBV7-2 with TRBJ2-1, with a tentative D call TRBD1 (7 bases). The germline gives CDR1 SGHTA, CDR2 FQGNSA. The ends were cut back, 5 bases at V and 3 bases at J, with 20 bases in the middle. The CDR3 loop spans 17 amino acids. In DNA form, the CDR3 reads TGTGCCAGCAGCAAACAGGGTATCAGGGGGGACTACAATGAGCAGTTCTTC. Translation: CASSKQGIRGDYNEQFF.

This clonotype occurred a few times. The rearrangement links TRBV12-3 or TRBV12-4 to TRBJ1-1, with D unresolved. Trimming removed 3 bases at V and 5 bases at J, with 10 bases between. The CDR3 is 13 residues long. CDR3: CASSLMEGTEAFF. The CDR3 DNA reads as TGTGCCAGCAGTTTGATGGAGGGAACTGAAGCTTTCTTT.

This clonotype was counted a few times. This chain joins TRBV11-2 and TRBJ1-1; a weak D match, TRBD1 (5 bases). Trimming pared 10 bases from V and 0 bases from J, leaving 12 bases between. This CDR3 has 13 amino acids. Germline lookup yields CDR1 SGHAT and CDR2 FQNNGV. As DNA, the CDR3 is TGTGCCACTTCGACAGCCTTGAACACTGAAGCTTTCTTT. Amino acids: CATSTALNTEAFF.

This clonotype has only a few counts. This sequence joins TRBV7-3 and TRBJ2-3; the D is unclear. CDR3 length: 14 residues. Germline V CDR1 and CDR2: SGHTA, FQGTGA. Between the trimmed V and J ends, which lost 2 bases and 0 bases, there was a span of 6 bases. CDR3 bases: TGTGCCAGCAGCTTATGGCCTAGCACAGATACGCAGTATTTT. The encoded protein is CASSLWPSTDTQYF.

The chain joins TRBV19 to TRBJ1-1; the match to TRBD1 covers 7 bases. Germline CDR1 LNHDA, CDR2 SQIVND (reference sequence). Trimming removed 8 bases from V and 1 base from J; junction bases left unmatched: 7. This CDR3 region has 14 residues. This CDR3 reads CASRQGSSNTEAFF. DNA for the CDR3: TGTGCCAGTCGACAGGGATCATCGAACACTGAAGCTTTCTTT.

The V call is TRBV6-6, the J call TRBJ2-7; no firm D call. V lost 0 bases and J lost 3, with 15 bases in between. The CDR3 spans 16 residues. From germline, CDR1 is MNHNY and CDR2 SVGAGI (reference sequence). CDR3 sequence: CASSYSAGDLFYEQYF. For the CDR3, the DNA is TGTGCCAGCAGTTACTCGGCAGGCGACCTTTTCTACGAGCAGTACTTC.

The V and J genes are TRBV24-1 and TRBJ2-1, with D perhaps TRBD1 or TRBD2 (5 bases each). The V gene's germline CDR1 is KGHDR and CDR2 SFDVKD. V shed 4 bases and J shed 1 base, with 10 bases lying between them. The CDR3 covers 15 residues. CDR3 DNA sequence: TGTGCCACCAGTGACCCGGGACGATCCTACAATGAGCAGTTCTTC. Protein sequence: CATSDPGRSYNEQFF.

The V and J genes are TRBV15 and TRBJ2-1; tentatively, D is TRBD1 (6 bases). The CDR3 is 15 amino acids. Germline V gene lookup returns CDR1 LNHNV and CDR2 YYDKDF (reference sequence). V lost 0 bases and J lost 5, with 11 bases in between. The CDR3 DNA reads TGTGCCACCAGCAGAGAGTGGGGACACAACAATGAGCAGTTCTTC. Translated: CATSREWGHNNEQFF.

This clonotype has more than one count but fewer than ten. The chain recombines TRBV24-1 with TRBJ2-3, with 12 nucleotides matching TRBD2. The germline CDR1 and CDR2 sequences are KGHDR and SFDVKD. Germline trimming cut 6 bases from V and 4 bases from J; bases unmatched to any gene: 4. The CDR3 extends over 15 amino acids. The DNA of the CDR3 is TGTGCCACCAGTCAACTAGCGGGAGGACCAGATACGCAGTATTTT. Protein sequence: CATSQLAGGPDTQYF.

The rearrangement joins TRBV2 to TRBJ2-5; D is uncertain. Trimming shortened V by 0 bases and J by 1 base, and 9 bases separated the two germline ends. The CDR3 has 15 amino acids. Germline values: CDR1 SNHLY, CDR2 FYNNEI. CDR3 nucleotides: TGTGCCAGCAGTGAAGCAGGGTTACCCCAAGAGACCCAGTACTTC. Translating gives CASSEAGLPQETQYF.

The CDR3 protein is CASSGHTQETQYF. CDR3 DNA: TGTGCCAGTAGCGGGCATACCCAAGAGACCCAGTACTTC. This chain uses TRBV6-2 or TRBV6-3 with TRBJ2-5, with TRBD2 identical over 7 bases. J was trimmed by 1 base and V by 9 bases; bases with no gene match: 5. This CDR3 is built from 13 residues. Germline V gives CDR1 MNHEY, CDR2 SVGEGT.

A few counts support this clonotype. The chain employs TRBV3-1 and TRBJ2-1; perhaps TRBD2 as D (5 bases). The CDR3 length is 14 residues. Germline V gene lookup returns CDR1 LGHDT and CDR2 YNNKEL (reference sequence). The ends were cut back, 2 bases at V and 7 bases at J, with 12 bases in the middle. CDR3 residues: CASSQLGDGNEQFF. CDR3 in DNA: TGTGCCAGCAGCCAACTCGGGGATGGGAATGAGCAGTTCTTC.

This clonotype was observed a handful of times. The V and J genes are TRBV15 and TRBJ2-1; D not resolved. The germline V and J ends were trimmed by 0 bases and 8 bases, with 8 bases remaining between them. CDR3 length: 13 amino acids. From germline, CDR1 is LNHNV and CDR2 YYDKDF (reference sequence). The CDR3 loop is CATSRDALDEQFF. The DNA of the CDR3 is TGTGCCACCAGCAGAGATGCGTTAGATGAGCAGTTCTTC.

This clonotype was seen a handful of times. The chain joins TRBV7-8 to TRBJ2-3; D gene ambiguous. CDR1 SGHVS and CDR2 FQNEAQ come from the germline V gene. This CDR3 is built from 12 residues. The germline V and J ends were trimmed by 6 bases and 0 bases, with 4 bases remaining between them. The CDR3 reads CASRVSTDTQYF. In nucleotides, the CDR3 is TGTGCCAGCAGAGTCAGCACAGATACGCAGTATTTT.

The CDR3 nucleotides are TGTGCCAGCAGCCCCCCAGGTGTGAGGAACACCGGGGAGCTGTTTTTT. Translation: CASSPPGVRNTGELFF. V gene TRBV7-9 combines with J gene TRBJ2-2; D is uncertain. CDR3 size: 16 residues. Germline V gene lookup returns CDR1 SEHNR and CDR2 FQNEAQ (reference sequence). The ends were cut back, 5 bases at V and 1 base at J, with 14 bases in the middle. Full variable domain (missing parts from reference TRBV7-9 and TRBJ2-2): DTGVSQNPRHKITKRGQNVTFRCDPISEHNRLYWYRQTLGQGPEFLTYFQNEAQLEKSRLLSDRFSAERPKGSFSTLEIQRTEQGDSAMYLCASSPPGVRNTGELFFGEGSRLTVL.

The chain couples TRBV24-1 to TRBJ2-4, with D maybe TRBD1 (6 bases). Between the trimmed V and J ends, which lost 3 bases and 1 base, there was a span of 12 bases. The germline V gene encodes CDR1 KGHDR and CDR2 SFDVKD. The CDR3 contains 16 residues. The CDR3 sequence is CATSDTRQGAKNIQYF. The CDR3 DNA reads TGTGCCACCAGTGATACGCGTCAGGGGGCCAAAAACATTCAGTACTTC.

The chain links TRBV4-3 to TRBJ1-3; D possibly corresponds to TRBD1 (6 bases). Germline values: CDR1 LGHNA, CDR2 YSLEER. Trimming removed 0 bases at V and 0 bases at J, with 12 bases between. CDR3 length: 17 amino acids. The CDR3 bases are TGCGCCAGCAGCCAAGATGGGGGCAGGAACTCTGGAAACACCATATATTTT. Translating gives CASSQDGGRNSGNTIYF.

The chain joins TRBV5-1 to TRBJ1-1; 7 bases match TRBD1. CDR3 length equals 15 residues. CDR1 is SGHRS, CDR2 YFSETQ, per germline. The junction had 7 bases not matched to a gene; V was cut back by 3 bases and J by 2 bases. The CDR3 coding sequence is TGCGCCAGCAGCTCAAGACAGGGCGGAAACACTGAAGCTTTCTTT. Amino acids: CASSSRQGGNTEAFF.

This clonotype was seen only a few times. The genes are TRBV11-2 and TRBJ2-3; D is possibly TRBD2 (6 bases). This CDR3 contains 17 residues. Trimming shortened V by 4 bases and J by 2 bases, and 19 bases separated the two germline ends. Germline loops: CDR1 SGHAT, CDR2 FQNNGV. CDR3 sequence reads: CASSSGRNSGYTDTQYF. Here the CDR3 DNA reads TGTGCCAGCAGCTCCGGCCGTAATAGCGGATACACAGATACGCAGTATTTT.

This clonotype was detected many times. This rearrangement joins TRBV6-6 to TRBJ2-3; D remains ambiguous. CDR3 size: 15 residues. CDR1 is MNHNY and CDR2 is SVGAGI in the germline V gene (reference sequence). The V gene lost 6 bases and the J gene lost 1 base, with 14 bases spanning the gap. The CDR3 DNA is TGTGCCAGCAGGGACCCTGCGCTAGGCACAGATACGCAGTATTTT. It codes for CASRDPALGTDTQYF.

This clonotype was recorded a few times. This chain connects TRBV6-5 to TRBJ2-4; weak D call: TRBD1 (6 bases). V was shortened by 2 bases and J by 1 base, with 9 bases between the two germline ends. The CDR3 has 15 amino acids. Germline V gives CDR1 MNHEY, CDR2 SVGAGI. Here the CDR3 reads CASSYNRVAKNIQYF. CDR3 nucleotide sequence: TGTGCCAGCAGTTACAACAGGGTTGCCAAAAACATTCAGTACTTC.

V is TRBV7-2 and J is TRBJ2-3; D call uncertain. V gave up 2 bases and J gave up 6 bases, with 15 bases separating them. The V gene's germline CDR1 is SGHTA and CDR2 FQGNSA. The CDR3 is 15 residues long. The CDR3 bases are TGTGCCAGCAGCTTAAGGCAGCTCCCCTCCGATACGCAGTATTTT. Translating it yields CASSLRQLPSDTQYF.

This clonotype has just a few counts. J is TRBJ2-7 and V is TRBV9; the D gene is possibly TRBD2 (5 bases). CDR3 size: 13 residues. Germline V lookup: CDR1 SGDLS, CDR2 YYNGEE. The V and J ends lost 2 bases and 2 bases respectively, with 8 bases between them. For the CDR3, the DNA is TGTGCCAGCAGCGTTAGCGTAACCTACGAGCAGTACTTC. Protein sequence: CASSVSVTYEQYF.

This chain uses TRBV6-5 with TRBJ1-2; D call uncertain. V gave up 6 bases and J gave up 4 bases, with 12 bases separating them. CDR3 size: 13 residues. CDR1 is MNHEY, CDR2 SVGAGI, per germline. CDR3 sequence (DNA): TGTGCCAGCAGGGCAACGAGAGGCTATGGCTACACCTTC. Translated, it gives CASRATRGYGYTF.

V gene TRBV6-5 combines with J gene TRBJ1-1; tentatively, D is TRBD1 (5 bases). Per the germline V gene, CDR1 is MNHEY and CDR2 is SVGAGI. The ends were cut back, 7 bases at V and 4 bases at J, with 16 bases in the middle. The CDR3 extends over 14 amino acids. CDR3: CASIINGRGTEAFF. The CDR3 nucleotides are TGTGCCAGCATTATTAATGGAAGGGGCACTGAAGCTTTCTTT.

This clonotype was seen many times. The rearrangement joins TRBV7-2 to TRBJ1-2; D gene unclear. Germline values: CDR1 SGHTA, CDR2 FQGNSA. V was trimmed by 2 bases and J by 4 bases, leaving 5 bases between them. The CDR3 extends over 12 amino acids. The CDR3 reads CASSLTSYGYTF. The CDR3 DNA is TGTGCCAGCAGCTTAACCAGCTATGGCTACACCTTC.

V gene TRBV4-1 combines with J gene TRBJ1-1; 7 bases line up with TRBD1. CDR1 MGHRA and CDR2 YSYEKL come from the germline V gene. With 3 bases clipped from V and 6 bases from J, the junction kept 4 bases outside the gene matches. The CDR3 length is 13 residues. For the CDR3, the DNA is TGCGCCAGCAGCCACGGGACAGTCCCTGAAGCTTTCTTT. Protein sequence: CASSHGTVPEAFF.

The V call is TRBV27, the J call TRBJ2-7; 11 bases map to TRBD1. V gave up 5 bases and J gave up 2 bases; unmatched junction bases: 11. Per the germline V gene, CDR1 is MNHEY and CDR2 is SMNVEV (reference sequence). There are 17 residues in the CDR3. The CDR3 region has the DNA TGTGCCAGCAGTGTTCGGGGACAGGGGGGATATCCCTACGAGCAGTACTTC. As protein: CASSVRGQGGYPYEQYF.